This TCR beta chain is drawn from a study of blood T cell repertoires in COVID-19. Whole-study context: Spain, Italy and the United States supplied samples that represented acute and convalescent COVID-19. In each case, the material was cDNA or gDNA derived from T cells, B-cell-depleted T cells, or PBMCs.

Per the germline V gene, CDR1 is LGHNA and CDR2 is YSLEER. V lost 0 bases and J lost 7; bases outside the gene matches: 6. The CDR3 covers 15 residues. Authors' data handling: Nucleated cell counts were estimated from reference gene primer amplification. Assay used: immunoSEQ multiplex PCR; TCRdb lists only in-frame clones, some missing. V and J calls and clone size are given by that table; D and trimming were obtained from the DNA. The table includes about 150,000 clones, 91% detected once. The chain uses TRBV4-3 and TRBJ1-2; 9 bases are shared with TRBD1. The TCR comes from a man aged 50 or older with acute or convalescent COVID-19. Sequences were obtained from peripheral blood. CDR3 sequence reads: CASSQDLGQGRGYTF. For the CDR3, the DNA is TGCGCCAGCAGCCAAGATCTGGGACAGGGACGTGGCTACACCTTC.